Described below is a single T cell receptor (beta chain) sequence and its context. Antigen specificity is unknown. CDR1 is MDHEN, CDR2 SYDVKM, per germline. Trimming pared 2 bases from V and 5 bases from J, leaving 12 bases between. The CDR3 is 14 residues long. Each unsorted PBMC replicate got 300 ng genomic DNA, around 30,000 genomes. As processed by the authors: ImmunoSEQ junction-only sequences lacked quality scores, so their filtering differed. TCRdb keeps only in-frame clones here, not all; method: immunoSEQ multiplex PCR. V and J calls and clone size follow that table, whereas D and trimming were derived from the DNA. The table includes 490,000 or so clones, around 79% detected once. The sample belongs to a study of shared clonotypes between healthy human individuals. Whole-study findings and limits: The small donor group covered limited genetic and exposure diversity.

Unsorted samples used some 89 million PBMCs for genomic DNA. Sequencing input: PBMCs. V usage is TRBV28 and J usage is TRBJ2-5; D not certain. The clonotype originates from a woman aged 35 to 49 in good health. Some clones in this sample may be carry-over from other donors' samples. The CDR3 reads CASSLIASVETQYF. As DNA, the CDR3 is TGTGCCAGCAGTTTAATCGCGAGCGTGGAGACCCAGTACTTC.